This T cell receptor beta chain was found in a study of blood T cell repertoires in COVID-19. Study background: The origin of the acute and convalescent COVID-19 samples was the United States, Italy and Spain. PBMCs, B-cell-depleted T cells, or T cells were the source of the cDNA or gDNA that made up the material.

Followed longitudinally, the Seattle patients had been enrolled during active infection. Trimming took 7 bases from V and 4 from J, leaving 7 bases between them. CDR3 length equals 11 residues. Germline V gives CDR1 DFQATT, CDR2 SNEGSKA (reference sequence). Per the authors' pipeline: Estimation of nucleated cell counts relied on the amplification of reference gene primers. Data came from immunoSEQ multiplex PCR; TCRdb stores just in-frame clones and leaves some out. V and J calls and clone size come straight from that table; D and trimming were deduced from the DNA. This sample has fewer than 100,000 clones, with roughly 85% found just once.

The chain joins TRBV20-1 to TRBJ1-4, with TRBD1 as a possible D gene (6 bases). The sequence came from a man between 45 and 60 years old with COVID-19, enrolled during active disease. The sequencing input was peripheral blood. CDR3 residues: CSGGGNEKLFF. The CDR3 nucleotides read TGCAGTGGAGGGGGTAATGAAAAACTGTTTTTT.